The 7 T cell receptor beta chains presented below share a single source sample, sequenced in a study of blood T cell repertoires in COVID-19. Profiled with immunoSEQ multiplex PCR; TCRdb holds only in-frame clones, not every one. The sample includes about 270,000 clones, roughly nine tenths of them seen just once. Sequenced material: PBMCs or T cells enriched from blood (not recorded which). The receptors here all came from a woman in her forties or fifties who had recovered from COVID-19.

The chain carries TRBV4-1 and TRBJ1-5; TRBD1 matches 7 bases. The germline V gene encodes CDR1 MGHRA and CDR2 YSYEKL. The ends lost 0 bases at V and 6 bases at J; junction bases unmatched: 5. CDR3 length: 15 amino acids. The CDR3 nucleotides are TGCGCCAGCAGCCAAGATAGCCAGGGGGTTCAGCCCCAGCATTTT. Translated, it gives CASSQDSQGVQPQHF.

The chain uses TRBV30 and TRBJ1-2; D is unresolved. V was trimmed by 0 bases and J by 8 bases, leaving 13 bases between them. CDR1 and CDR2 from the germline V gene are GTSNPN and SVGIG (reference sequence). The CDR3 sequence is 13 residues long. The CDR3 here is CAWSVSDSGGYTF. CDR3 nucleotides: TGTGCCTGGAGTGTATCCGATTCGGGGGGCTACACCTTC.

V and J are TRBV7-3 and TRBJ2-1; the D gene is possibly TRBD1 (5 bases). V was shortened by 4 bases and J by 4 bases, with 14 bases between the two germline ends. The germline V gene has CDR1 SGHTA and CDR2 FQGTGA. The CDR3 runs 15 residues. CDR3 in amino acids: CASSYRAQGYNEQFF. Here the CDR3 DNA reads TGTGCCAGCAGCTACCGGGCCCAGGGATACAATGAGCAGTTCTTC.

The gene calls are TRBV19 and TRBJ2-1; 10 nucleotides line up with TRBD2. CDR1 is LNHDA, CDR2 SQIVND, per germline (reference sequence). The ends lost 6 bases at V and 2 bases at J; junction bases unmatched: 4. The CDR3 totals 15 residues. The CDR3 DNA reads as TGTGCCAGTAGGGGACTAGCGTCGACCTACAATGAGCAGTTCTTC. Translating gives CASRGLASTYNEQFF.

The chain carries TRBV28 and TRBJ1-5, with D uncertain. V was trimmed by 5 bases and J by 7 bases, leaving 12 bases between them. This CDR3 has 13 residues. CDR1 is MDHEN and CDR2 is SYDVKM in the germline V gene. CDR3 in DNA: TGTGCCAGCAGTACTCAGAGGGCCCAGCCCCAGCATTTT. Protein: CASSTQRAQPQHF.

This chain connects TRBV6-4 to TRBJ2-7; 11 nucleotides match TRBD2. V lost 6 bases, J lost 3 bases, and 4 bases stayed unmatched. The CDR3 runs 14 residues. Looked up from germline, CDR1 is MRHNA and CDR2 is SNTAGT. CDR3 loop: CASRGLAEFYEQYF. The CDR3 DNA follows: TGTGCCAGCAGGGGACTAGCGGAGTTCTACGAGCAGTACTTC.

This chain connects TRBV7-2 to TRBJ2-1; D perhaps matches TRBD2 (5 bases). V was cut by 5 bases and J by 4 bases, with 15 bases left in between. CDR1 SGHTA and CDR2 FQGNSA come from the germline V gene. The CDR3 is 15 residues long. CDR3 in DNA: TGTGCCAGCAGCCCCCGTCCGGACTTTTACAATGAGCAGTTCTTC. Its translation: CASSPRPDFYNEQFF.